The clone carrying this T cell receptor (beta chain) showed up just a few times. The antigen remains unidentified. The data were obtained in a study of shared clonotypes between healthy human individuals. Sequenced by immunoSEQ multiplex PCR; TCRdb stores in-frame clones only, minus some. The table lists 2.5 million or so clones, 85% to 95% of them singletons. The study, taken as a whole, reports: Sequencing depth was expected to influence donor clonotype sharing.

This receptor was obtained from a man younger than 30 in good health. What was sequenced was naive CD4+ T cells sorted from blood. Stated subset: CD45RA+ positively selected.

The CDR3 DNA is TGTGCCAGCAGCACTCAGACTAGCGGGAGATACGAGCAGTACTTC. It yields the protein CASSTQTSGRYEQYF. This rearrangement joins TRBV5-4 to TRBJ2-7; TRBD2 aligns across 12 bases. The V segment lost 4 bases and the J segment 4 bases; nucleotides outside the gene matches: 6. The CDR3 runs 15 residues. From germline, CDR1 is SGHNT and CDR2 YYREEE (reference sequence).